The 17 T cell receptor beta chains in this list originate from one sample, sequenced in a study of blood T cell repertoires in COVID-19. Generated by immunoSEQ multiplex PCR, the TCRdb table keeps only in-frame clones and is missing some. This table has some 250,000 clones, around 90% appearing once. The source material was peripheral blood. These TCRs come from a middle-aged woman who had recovered from COVID-19.

V gene TRBV7-2 combines with J gene TRBJ1-5, with no clear D. Trimming cost V 1 base and J 1 base, with 11 bases left between them. Germline V CDR1 and CDR2: SGHTA, FQGNSA. CDR3 size: 16 residues. CDR3 residues: CASSLGSGRSNQPQHF. CDR3 DNA sequence: TGTGCCAGCAGCTTAGGGTCCGGGAGGAGCAATCAGCCCCAGCATTTT.

Regarding this clone: With a much larger clone just one base away, this may be a read error. The same CDR3 is also encoded by other DNA sequences in this sample. The V call is TRBV6-2 or TRBV6-3, the J call TRBJ1-2, with 10 bases that match TRBD1. Trimming at V came to 6 bases and at J to 2 bases, leaving 6 bases not matched to a gene. Per the germline V gene, CDR1 is MNHEY and CDR2 is SVGEGT. This CDR3 contains 15 residues. The DNA of the CDR3 is TGTGCCAGCAGCTCCCCGGGACAGGGGAACTATGGCTACACCTTC. Residues: CASSSPGQGNYGYTF.

The chain's CDR3 is CASTSQDSGNTIYF. CDR3 DNA: TGTGCCAGCACCTCCCAGGATTCTGGAAACACCATATATTTT. This chain uses TRBV27 with TRBJ1-3; D is uncertain. The CDR3 consists of 14 residues. Trimming removed 7 bases at V and 1 base at J, with 11 bases between. CDR1 MNHEY and CDR2 SMNVEV come from the germline V gene (reference sequence).

V usage is TRBV6-2 or TRBV6-3 and J usage is TRBJ2-1; 13 bases map to TRBD2. J was trimmed by 6 bases and V by 2 bases; bases with no gene match: 13. Germline assignment: CDR1 MNHEY and CDR2 SVGEGT. The CDR3 loop spans 19 amino acids. The CDR3 DNA follows: TGTGCCAGCAGTTACCCCTCGGGGACTAGCGGGACCCTGGTCAATGAGCAGTTCTTC. Its protein product is CASSYPSGTSGTLVNEQFF.

The chain couples TRBV24-1 to TRBJ2-7, with 8 bases that match TRBD1. V was clipped by 0 bases and J by 4 bases; unmatched bases: 7. The CDR3 contains 16 residues. Germline V gives CDR1 KGHDR, CDR2 SFDVKD. CDR3 bases: TGTGCCACCAGTGATTTGGGGCAGGGGGCTACTTACGAGCAGTACGTC. Residues: CATSDLGQGATYEQYV.

This clone was recorded a few times. J is TRBJ2-7 and V is TRBV5-6; TRBD2 aligns across 7 bases. The trim removed 0 bases at V and 0 bases at J, leaving 6 bases unmatched. CDR3 size: 16 residues. Germline V lookup: CDR1 SGHDT, CDR2 YYEEEE. In DNA form, the CDR3 reads TGTGCCAGCAGCTTGGCGGGAGGAAGGGGCTCCTACGAGCAGTACTTC. Translating gives CASSLAGGRGSYEQYF.

The chain combines TRBV18 with TRBJ1-2; D is undetermined. The germline V gene has CDR1 KGHSH and CDR2 LQKENI. The CDR3 runs to 16 residues. Trimming took off 0 bases at V and 6 bases at J, with 17 bases between the two ends. DNA for the CDR3: TGTGCCAGCTCACCACCGGGCCCACCTATTGATGATGGCTACACCTTC. Amino acid sequence: CASSPPGPPIDDGYTF.

The V call is TRBV5-1, the J call TRBJ2-1; 8 bases agree with TRBD2. Germline CDR1 and CDR2: SGHRS and YFSETQ. V trimming: 4 bases; J trimming: 2 bases; junction bases outside the gene matches: 11. The CDR3 covers 17 residues. The CDR3 loop reads CASSPPGASGPYNEQFF. The DNA of the CDR3 is TGCGCCAGCAGCCCCCCTGGGGCTAGCGGGCCCTACAATGAGCAGTTCTTC.

The chain is built from TRBV6-5 and TRBJ2-3, with a tentative D call TRBD1 (5 bases). The CDR3 sequence is 14 residues long. V shed 8 bases and J shed 1 base, with 13 bases lying between them. The germline V gene has CDR1 MNHEY and CDR2 SVGAGI. The CDR3 here is CASHPPGRTDTQYF. The DNA for the CDR3 is TGTGCCAGCCACCCACCAGGGCGCACAGATACGCAGTATTTT.

This clone showed up just once. The rearrangement joins TRBV19 to TRBJ2-7, with a possible D match to TRBD1 (6 bases). The CDR3 is made up of 15 amino acids. CDR1 and CDR2 (germline): LNHDA, SQIVND (reference sequence). V lost 3 bases and J 3 bases, leaving 15 bases between the germline ends. The CDR3 here is CASSIRADSVYEQYF. CDR3 DNA: TGTGCCAGTAGTATTAGGGCGGACAGCGTCTACGAGCAGTACTTC.

V usage is TRBV18 and J usage is TRBJ1-5, with 7 bases identical to TRBD1. This CDR3 region has 13 residues. Trimming removed 11 bases from V and 1 base from J; junction bases left unmatched: 5. The germline V gene encodes CDR1 KGHSH and CDR2 LQKENI. The CDR3 sequence is CAATGESNQPQHF. CDR3 bases: TGTGCCGCCACAGGGGAAAGCAATCAGCCCCAGCATTTT.

V is TRBV6-2 or TRBV6-3 and J is TRBJ1-1, with D uncertain. The CDR3 spans 11 residues. CDR1 is MNHEY, CDR2 SVGEGT, per germline. V lost 4 bases and J 11 bases, leaving 11 bases between the germline ends. The CDR3 loop reads CASSSGRRAFF. The CDR3, as DNA: TGTGCCAGCAGTTCGGGGAGGCGGGCTTTCTTT.

The chain carries TRBV15 and TRBJ2-7; TRBD2 agrees at 14 bases. The length of the CDR3 is 16 residues. With 3 bases clipped from V and 6 bases from J, the junction kept 7 bases outside the gene matches. Germline CDR1 and CDR2: LNHNV and YYDKDF (reference sequence). The CDR3 protein is CATSRAVGTSGGEQYF. CDR3 coding DNA: TGTGCCACCAGCAGGGCTGTAGGGACTAGCGGGGGCGAGCAGTACTTC.

The rearrangement links TRBV5-1 to TRBJ1-4, with a weak D call TRBD1 (5 bases). This CDR3 contains 16 residues. V gave up 0 bases and J gave up 1 base, with 10 bases separating them. Germline CDR1 and CDR2: SGHRS and YFSETQ. The CDR3 bases are TGCGCCAGCAGCTTGGCCGGGGGAGTAACTAATGAAAAACTGTTTTTT. Translation: CASSLAGGVTNEKLFF.

The chain recombines TRBV4-3 with TRBJ2-1; D possibly corresponds to TRBD1 (5 bases). V lost 3 bases to trimming and J lost 7 bases, with 16 bases between them. The CDR3 contains 15 residues. Germline CDR1 LGHNA, CDR2 YSLEER. DNA of the CDR3: TGCGCCAGCAGCCAGGGGCCTGCCGAACTTAATGAGCAGTTCTTC. Translated: CASSQGPAELNEQFF.

J is TRBJ1-5 and V is TRBV6-5; D gene ambiguous. V lost 7 bases and J lost 0, with 10 bases in between. Germline CDR1 MNHEY, CDR2 SVGAGI. The CDR3 is 14 residues long. The CDR3: CASKRTVSNQPQHF. The CDR3, as DNA: TGTGCCAGCAAAAGGACTGTTAGCAATCAGCCCCAGCATTTT.

The chain combines TRBV7-6 with TRBJ2-1, with 8 bases matching TRBD2. The length of the CDR3 is 15 residues. CDR1 is SGHVS and CDR2 is FNYEAQ in the germline V gene. Germline trimming cut 6 bases from V and 2 bases from J; bases unmatched to any gene: 6. CDR3 bases: TGTGCCAGCAGACAACCGGGACTAGCCTACAATGAGCAGTTCTTC. Amino acid sequence: CASRQPGLAYNEQFF. Combining the CDR3 with reference TRBV7-6 and TRBJ2-1 gives the whole variable domain GAGVSQSPRYKVTKRGQDVALRCDPISGHVSLYWYRQALGQGPEFLTYFNYEAQQDKSGLPNDRFSAERPEGSISTLTIQRTEQRDSAMYRCASRQPGLAYNEQFFGPGTRLTVL.